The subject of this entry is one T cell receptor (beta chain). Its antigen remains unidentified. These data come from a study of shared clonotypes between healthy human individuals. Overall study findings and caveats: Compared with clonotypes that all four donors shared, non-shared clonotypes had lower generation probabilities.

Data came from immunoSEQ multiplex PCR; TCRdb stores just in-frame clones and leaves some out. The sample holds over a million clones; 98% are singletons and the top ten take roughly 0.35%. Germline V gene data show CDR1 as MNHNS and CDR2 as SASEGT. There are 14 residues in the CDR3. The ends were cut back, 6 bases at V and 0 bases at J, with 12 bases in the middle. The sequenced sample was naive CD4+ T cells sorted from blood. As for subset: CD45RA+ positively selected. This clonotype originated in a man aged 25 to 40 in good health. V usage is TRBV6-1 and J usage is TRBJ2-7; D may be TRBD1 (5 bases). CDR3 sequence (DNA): TGTGCCAGCAGGATAAGACAGACCTCCTACGAGCAGTACTTC. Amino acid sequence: CASRIRQTSYEQYF.